The 29 T cell receptor beta chains presented below share a single source sample, sequenced in a study of T cell responses to AZD1222 COVID-19 vaccine. The assay was immunoSEQ multiplex PCR, and TCRdb's table has in-frame clones only and misses some. The sample has around 58,000 clones, roughly 90% seen once. The source was peripheral blood, collected 28 days after the second AZD1222 dose. These TCRs come from an adult who received the AZD1222 COVID-19 vaccine.

The V gene is TRBV11-3, the J gene TRBJ2-2; D is uncertain. The CDR3 spans 14 residues. Germline loops: CDR1 SGHNT, CDR2 YENEEA. Trimming removed 3 bases from V and 1 base from J, with 6 bases in between. In nucleotides, the CDR3 is TGTGCCAGCAGCTTGGGTAGGAACACCGGGGAGCTGTTTTTT. As protein: CASSLGRNTGELFF.

V usage is TRBV7-2 and J usage is TRBJ2-1; TRBD2 is a possible D gene (6 bases). The CDR3 length is 14 residues. Trimming removed 7 bases from V and 6 bases from J, with 16 bases in between. CDR1 and CDR2 (germline): SGHTA, FQGNSA. Written as DNA, the CDR3 is TGTGCCAGCACCCTGGGGTCGCGGGGCAATGAGCAGTTCTTC. Translation: CASTLGSRGNEQFF. The full variable domain, completed using reference TRBV7-2 and TRBJ2-1, is GAGVSQSPSNKVTEKGKDVELRCDPISGHTALYWYRQSLGQGLEFLIYFQGNSAPDKSGLPSDRFSAERTGGSVSTLTIQRTQQEDSAVYLCASTLGSRGNEQFFGPGTRLTVL.

This chain joins TRBV30 and TRBJ1-5; no definite D call. This CDR3 spans 13 amino acids. The germline CDR1 and CDR2 sequences are GTSNPN and SVGIG (reference sequence). Deletions cut 2 bases from V and 3 bases from J, with 8 bases between. The CDR3 reads CAWSRADNQPQHF. The DNA of the CDR3 is TGTGCCTGGAGTAGGGCAGACAATCAGCCCCAGCATTTT.

This clone is a singleton in its sample. V gene TRBV10-3 combines with J gene TRBJ2-3, with TRBD2 identical over 10 bases. In germline, CDR1 is ENHRY, CDR2 SYGVKD. The CDR3 sequence is 14 residues long. V lost 8 bases and J lost 5; bases outside the gene matches: 7. DNA of the CDR3: TGTGCCATCCTCGCTAGCGGGAGACAAGATACGCAGTATTTT. The encoded protein is CAILASGRQDTQYF.

The V call is TRBV12-3 or TRBV12-4, the J call TRBJ1-5; the D gene is possibly TRBD1 (5 bases). V was trimmed by 5 bases and J by 7 bases, leaving 12 bases between them. This CDR3 comprises 13 residues. CDR3 protein: CASSKAPGQPQHF. For the CDR3, the DNA is TGTGCCAGCAGTAAAGCCCCAGGGCAGCCCCAGCATTTT.

The chain carries TRBV30 and TRBJ2-7, with TRBD1 matching over 7 bases. This CDR3 is 12 amino acids long. J was trimmed by 4 bases and V by 5 bases; bases with no gene match: 5. CDR1 is GTSNPN, CDR2 SVGIG, per germline (reference sequence). CDR3 sequence (DNA): TGTGCCTGGGGACAGGATTGGTACGAGCAGTACTTC. Translating gives CAWGQDWYEQYF. Complete variable domain (other parts from reference TRBV30 and TRBJ2-7): SQTIHQWPATLVQPVGSPLSLECTVEGTSNPNLYWYRQAAGRGLQLLFYSVGIGQISSEVPQNLSASRPQDRQFILSSKKLLLSDSGFYLCAWGQDWYEQYFGPGTRLTVT.

V usage is TRBV4-2 and J usage is TRBJ2-1; 7 bases agree with TRBD2. This CDR3 is built from 14 residues. CDR1 LGHNA and CDR2 YNFKEQ come from the germline V gene. J lost 8 bases, V lost 1 base, and 5 bases had no gene match. The CDR3 sequence is CASSQGGREDEQFF. CDR3 DNA: TGTGCCAGCAGCCAAGGGGGGAGGGAGGATGAGCAGTTCTTC.

This chain links TRBV19 with TRBJ2-2, with 7 nucleotides matching TRBD1. CDR3 length equals 15 residues. The ends lost 7 bases at V and 1 base at J; junction bases unmatched: 6. Germline-derived CDR1 and CDR2 are LNHDA and SQIVND (reference sequence). The CDR3 bases are TGTGCCAGTACGCCGAGGACAGGGAACACCGGGGAGCTGTTTTTT. This encodes CASTPRTGNTGELFF.

The genes are TRBV19 and TRBJ1-6; D not certain. This CDR3 spans 16 amino acids. V gave up 5 bases and J gave up 0 bases, with 11 bases separating them. Germline CDR1 LNHDA, CDR2 SQIVND (reference sequence). The CDR3: CASSPAVSSYNSPLHF. The CDR3 DNA is TGTGCCAGTAGTCCGGCAGTGAGCTCCTATAATTCACCCCTCCACTTT.

The chain is built from TRBV9 and TRBJ2-1, with D uncertain. The CDR3 runs to 15 residues. V lost 0 bases and J lost 2, with 9 bases in between. Germline V gene data show CDR1 as SGDLS and CDR2 as YYNGEE. CDR3 coding DNA: TGTGCCAGCAGCGTAGGAAGGGCAACCTACAATGAGCAGTTCTTC. Its translation: CASSVGRATYNEQFF.

This chain joins TRBV5-4 and TRBJ2-3, with D uncertain. The V gene's germline CDR1 is SGHNT and CDR2 YYREEE (reference sequence). V was pared by 3 bases and J by 4 bases, with 15 bases between. The CDR3 is made up of 15 amino acids. CDR3 sequence (DNA): TGTGCCAGCAGCTCACGGGTCAGCTACTCAGATACGCAGTATTTT. This codes for CASSSRVSYSDTQYF.

J is TRBJ1-6 and V is TRBV7-3; D is uncertain. Germline CDR1 reads SGHTA; CDR2 reads FQGTGA. V lost 2 bases, J lost 3 bases, and 17 bases lay in between. The CDR3 runs 18 residues. The chain's CDR3 is CASSLEGRENNYNSPLHF. CDR3 bases: TGTGCCAGCAGCTTAGAGGGTCGCGAGAACAACTATAATTCACCCCTCCACTTT. Using reference TRBV7-3 and TRBJ1-6 for the parts outside the CDR3, the full variable domain is GAGVSQTPSNKVTEKGKYVELRCDPISGHTALYWYRQSLGQGPEFLIYFQGTGAADDSGLPNDRFFAVRPEGSVSTLKIQRTERGDSAVYLCASSLEGRENNYNSPLHFGNGTRLTVT.

This clone was picked up one time. The chain links TRBV6-5 to TRBJ2-7, with D uncertain. The CDR3 length is 14 residues. Germline CDR1 is MNHEY and CDR2 is SVGAGI. The ends were cut back, 7 bases at V and 3 bases at J, with 16 bases in the middle. The CDR3 DNA follows: TGTGCCAGCACCCCCCGCGGCAGAGACTACGAGCAGTACTTC. It encodes CASTPRGRDYEQYF.

The genes are TRBV7-9 and TRBJ1-2, with 8 bases that match TRBD1. This CDR3 comprises 14 residues. Germline V gives CDR1 SEHNR, CDR2 FQNEAQ (reference sequence). V shed 3 bases and J 3 bases; nucleotides not matched to a gene: 3. In DNA form, the CDR3 reads TGTGCCAGCAGCTTGACAGGGGACGACTATGGCTACACCTTC. Amino acids: CASSLTGDDYGYTF.

V is TRBV18 and J is TRBJ2-1; 10 nucleotides match TRBD2. CDR1 and CDR2 from the germline V gene are KGHSH and LQKENI. V shed 3 bases, J shed 6 bases, and the junction held 8 bases outside the gene matches. The CDR3 is 16 residues long. This chain's CDR3 is CASSPQTSGSGNEQFF. DNA for the CDR3: TGTGCCAGCTCACCGCAGACTAGCGGGTCGGGCAATGAGCAGTTCTTC.

The V gene is TRBV7-2, the J gene TRBJ2-3; 11 bases are shared with TRBD2. Germline CDR1 SGHTA, CDR2 FQGNSA. V shed 5 bases and J 4 bases; nucleotides not matched to a gene: 8. CDR3 length: 16 amino acids. The chain's CDR3 is CASSPYSGRASDTQYF. As DNA, the CDR3 is TGTGCCAGCAGCCCTTATAGCGGGAGGGCCTCAGATACGCAGTATTTT.

The chain uses TRBV19 and TRBJ1-5; 7 nucleotides line up with TRBD1. J lost 5 bases, V lost 6 bases, and 4 bases had no gene match. CDR1 LNHDA and CDR2 SQIVND come from the germline V gene (reference sequence). The CDR3 contains 13 residues. CDR3 sequence: CASRFGQDQPQHF. CDR3 DNA sequence: TGTGCCAGTAGATTCGGACAGGATCAGCCCCAGCATTTT.

The chain links TRBV7-9 to TRBJ1-5; no definite D call. Germline V CDR1 and CDR2: SEHNR, FQNEAQ (reference sequence). The ends were cut back, 5 bases at V and 6 bases at J, with 17 bases in the middle. The CDR3 is 15 residues long. CDR3 DNA: TGTGCCAGCAGCCCCCCTGGAGTTTCTACTCAGCCCCAGCATTTT. Encoded protein: CASSPPGVSTQPQHF. Full variable domain (rest looked up from reference TRBV7-9 and TRBJ1-5): DTGVSQNPRHKITKRGQNVTFRCDPISEHNRLYWYRQTLGQGPEFLTYFQNEAQLEKSRLLSDRFSAERPKGSFSTLEIQRTEQGDSAMYLCASSPPGVSTQPQHFGDGTRLSIL.

This clone was seen only once. V gene TRBV19 combines with J gene TRBJ2-1; D unclear. Trimming removed 3 bases at V and 0 bases at J, with 9 bases between. The CDR3 is made up of 15 amino acids. Germline lookup yields CDR1 LNHDA and CDR2 SQIVND (reference sequence). The CDR3 region is CASSISTSSYNEQFF. For the CDR3, the DNA is TGTGCCAGTAGTATTTCTACGTCCTCCTACAATGAGCAGTTCTTC. Full variable domain (missing parts from reference TRBV19 and TRBJ2-1): DGGITQSPKYLFRKEGQNVTLSCEQNLNHDAMYWYRQDPGQGLRLIYYSQIVNDFQKGDIAEGYSVSREKKESFPLTVTSAQKNPTAFYLCASSISTSSYNEQFFGPGTRLTVL.

The chain uses TRBV7-9 and TRBJ1-1; no clear D gene. CDR3 length: 14 residues. Germline loops: CDR1 SEHNR, CDR2 FQNEAQ (reference sequence). Between the trimmed V and J ends, which lost 4 bases and 1 base, there was a span of 10 bases. The CDR3 reads CASSSLDGNTEAFF. DNA of the CDR3: TGTGCCAGCAGCTCCCTAGACGGGAACACTGAAGCTTTCTTT.

The V and J genes are TRBV12-3 or TRBV12-4 and TRBJ2-7; no definite D call. The CDR3 loop spans 11 amino acids. Trimming pared 8 bases from V and 2 bases from J, leaving 7 bases between. The DNA of the CDR3 is TGTGCCAGCTCATCCACCTACGAGCAGTACTTC. It is translated as CASSSTYEQYF.

This chain links TRBV3-1 (or the pseudogene TRBV3-2) with TRBJ1-3; no clear D gene. V lost 3 bases and J 2 bases, leaving 11 bases between the germline ends. CDR3 length: 15 residues. CDR1 and CDR2 (germline): LGHDT, YNNKEL (reference sequence). The CDR3 region has the DNA TGTGCCAGCAGCCACCCCCACATGGCTGGAAACACCATATATTTT. Amino acids: CASSHPHMAGNTIYF.

This chain joins TRBV6-6 and TRBJ1-6; 9 bases align to TRBD1. Trimming at V came to 2 bases and at J to 4 bases, leaving 3 bases not matched to a gene. The CDR3 is made up of 16 amino acids. Germline V lookup: CDR1 MNHNY, CDR2 SVGAGI (reference sequence). The CDR3 loop reads CASSYPGTGYNSPLHF. In DNA, the CDR3 is TGTGCCAGCAGTTACCCCGGGACAGGGTATAATTCACCCCTCCACTTT.

V and J are TRBV7-6 and TRBJ2-5; 10 bases map to TRBD2. The germline V gene encodes CDR1 SGHVS and CDR2 FNYEAQ. CDR3 size: 16 residues. Trimming removed 1 base from V and 4 bases from J; junction bases left unmatched: 6. CDR3 in amino acids: CASSLGVAGGGETQYF. CDR3 bases: TGTGCCAGCAGCTTAGGGGTAGCGGGAGGTGGAGAGACCCAGTACTTC.

The rearrangement uses TRBV15 and TRBJ2-7, with 12 positions matching TRBD1. Germline V lookup: CDR1 LNHNV, CDR2 YYDKDF (reference sequence). This CDR3 has 16 residues. V shed 5 bases, J shed 5 bases, and the junction held 10 bases outside the gene matches. CDR3 amino acids: CATSLGPGQGADEQYF. CDR3 nucleotides: TGTGCCACCAGCTTGGGTCCGGGACAGGGGGCCGACGAGCAGTACTTC. Combining the CDR3 with reference TRBV15 and TRBJ2-7 gives the whole variable domain DAMVIQNPRYQVTQFGKPVTLSCSQTLNHNVMYWYQQKSSQAPKLLFHYYDKDFNNEADTPDNFQSRRPNTSFCFLDIRSPGLGDTAMYLCATSLGPGQGADEQYFGPGTRLTVT.

This clone was counted a few times. The chain combines TRBV11-2 with TRBJ2-7; D possibly corresponds to TRBD2 (6 bases). Germline V gives CDR1 SGHAT, CDR2 FQNNGV. V was pared by 3 bases and J by 5 bases, with 17 bases between. This CDR3 has 15 residues. CDR3 sequence reads: CASSFGRGSPHEQYF. CDR3 nucleotides: TGTGCCAGCAGCTTCGGCCGGGGGAGTCCCCACGAGCAGTACTTC.

V gene TRBV5-1 combines with J gene TRBJ2-3, with a weak D call TRBD1 (5 bases). Germline V gives CDR1 SGHRS, CDR2 YFSETQ. The length of the CDR3 is 16 residues. V lost 5 bases and J lost 0, with 16 bases in between. The CDR3 reads CASRKGPAGSTDTQYF. In DNA, the CDR3 is TGCGCCAGCAGAAAGGGGCCTGCAGGGAGCACAGATACGCAGTATTTT.

V usage is TRBV21-1 and J usage is TRBJ1-3; TRBD1, the table's D call, lacks a check against the DNA. TRBV21-1 is a pseudogene. This CDR3 comprises 15 residues. CDR3 sequence reads: CASSNVDRDGNTIYF. The CDR3 coding sequence is TGTGCCAGCAGCAATGTCGACAGGGACGGAAACACCATATATTTT.

V is TRBV4-1 and J is TRBJ2-1; 8 nucleotides match TRBD1. The CDR3 has 17 residues. V lost 4 bases to trimming and J lost 7 bases; unmatched junction nucleotides: 15. CDR1 is MGHRA, CDR2 YSYEKL, per germline. The CDR3 DNA is TGCGCCAGCAGCCCCCGGGACAGGAGCTTCTTGGGAAATGAGCAGTTCTTC. Protein sequence: CASSPRDRSFLGNEQFF.